This T cell receptor beta chain was captured in a study of tumor and adjacent non-tumor tissue in lung cancer. Study findings and constraints: Shorter survival was associated with higher TCR diversity in tumors. Tumor repertoires had a smaller top 100 clone share than normal lung.

For this clonotype: The target antigen is unknown. This may stem from a read error, because a much larger clone lies one nucleotide away.

Three rounds of nested PCR, following a modified ARM-PCR protocol, produced the TCRbeta library. TCRdb re-called the multiplex PCR reads with MiXCR, one entry per CDR3 protein. The table shows around 60,000 distinct CDR3 sequences, with 61% occurring only once. The CDR3 spans 13 residues. V lost 7 bases, J lost 0 bases, and 7 bases lay in between. Germline loops: CDR1 KGHDR, CDR2 SFDVKD. The template was RNA from unsorted bulk tissue. Distant lung tissue was collected more than 3 cm away from the tumor edge. Sample: distant non-tumor lung tissue. This TCR derives from a man between 65 and 85 years old with non-small cell lung cancer. This chain uses TRBV24-1 with TRBJ2-3; no clear D gene. CDR3 nucleotides: TGTGCCACCAGCATACATAGCACAGATACGCAGTATTTT. Protein product: CATSIHSTDTQYF.